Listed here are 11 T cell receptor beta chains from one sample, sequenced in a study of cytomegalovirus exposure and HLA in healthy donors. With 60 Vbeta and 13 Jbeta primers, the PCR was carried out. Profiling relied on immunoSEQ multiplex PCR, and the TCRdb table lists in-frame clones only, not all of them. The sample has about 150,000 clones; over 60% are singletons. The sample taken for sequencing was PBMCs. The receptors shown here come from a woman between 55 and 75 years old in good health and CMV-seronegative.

The CDR3 is CASRKRTSGGNTYEQYF. CDR3 sequence (DNA): TGTGCCAGCAGAAAAAGGACTAGCGGGGGGAATACCTACGAGCAGTACTTC. V usage is TRBV11-2 and J usage is TRBJ2-7, with TRBD2 matching 14 bases. V lost 6 bases and J lost 2; bases outside the gene matches: 9. Germline-derived CDR1 and CDR2 are SGHAT and FQNNGV. The CDR3 is 17 residues long.

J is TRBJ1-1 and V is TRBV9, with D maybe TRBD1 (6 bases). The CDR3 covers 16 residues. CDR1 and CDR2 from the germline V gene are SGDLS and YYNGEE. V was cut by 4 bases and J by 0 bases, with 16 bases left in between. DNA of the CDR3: TGTGCCAGCAGCCCTCGGGGGGGCGAGATGAACACTGAAGCTTTCTTT. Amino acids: CASSPRGGEMNTEAFF.

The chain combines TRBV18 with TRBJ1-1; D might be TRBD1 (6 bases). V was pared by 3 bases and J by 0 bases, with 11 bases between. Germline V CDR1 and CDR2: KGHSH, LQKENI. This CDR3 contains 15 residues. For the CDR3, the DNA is TGTGCCAGCTCACCCAATCGGGACATGAACACTGAAGCTTTCTTT. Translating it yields CASSPNRDMNTEAFF. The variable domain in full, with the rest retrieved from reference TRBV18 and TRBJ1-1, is NAGVMQNPRHLVRRRGQEARLRCSPMKGHSHVYWYRQLPEEGLKFMVYLQKENIIDESGMPKERFSAEFPKEGPSILRIQQVVRGDSAAYFCASSPNRDMNTEAFFGQGTRLTVV.

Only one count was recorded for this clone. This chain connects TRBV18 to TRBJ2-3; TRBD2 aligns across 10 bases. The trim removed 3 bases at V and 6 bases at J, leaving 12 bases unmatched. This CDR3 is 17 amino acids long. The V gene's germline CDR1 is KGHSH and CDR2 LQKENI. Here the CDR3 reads CASSPLVQRGGLDTQYF. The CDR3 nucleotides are TGTGCCAGCTCACCTCTCGTACAGCGGGGGGGCCTCGATACGCAGTATTTT.

This CDR3 reads CASSRDRLGRDFRNEQFF. In nucleotides, the CDR3 is TGTGCCAGCAGCCGAGACCGTCTCGGGAGGGACTTCAGGAATGAGCAGTTCTTC. V usage is TRBV7-9 and J usage is TRBJ2-1, with 8 bases aligning to TRBD2. Looked up from germline, CDR1 is SEHNR and CDR2 is FQNEAQ (reference sequence). The length of the CDR3 is 18 residues. The J segment lost 7 bases and the V segment lost 5 bases, leaving 19 bases of the junction unmatched.

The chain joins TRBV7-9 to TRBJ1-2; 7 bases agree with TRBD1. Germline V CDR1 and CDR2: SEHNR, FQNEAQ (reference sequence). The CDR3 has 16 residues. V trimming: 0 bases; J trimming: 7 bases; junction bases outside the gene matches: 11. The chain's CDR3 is CASSLALTGLKSGYTF. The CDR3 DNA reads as TGTGCCAGCAGCTTAGCCCTGACAGGGTTGAAATCTGGCTACACCTTC.

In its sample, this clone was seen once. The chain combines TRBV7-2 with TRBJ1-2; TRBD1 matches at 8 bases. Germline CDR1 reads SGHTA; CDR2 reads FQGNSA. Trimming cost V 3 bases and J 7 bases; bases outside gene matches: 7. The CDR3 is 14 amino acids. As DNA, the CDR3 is TGTGCCAGCAGCTTGGCAAGACAGGGGCTTGGCTACACCTTC. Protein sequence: CASSLARQGLGYTF. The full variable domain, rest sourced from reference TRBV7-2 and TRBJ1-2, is GAGVSQSPSNKVTEKGKDVELRCDPISGHTALYWYRQSLGQGLEFLIYFQGNSAPDKSGLPSDRFSAERTGGSVSTLTIQRTQQEDSAVYLCASSLARQGLGYTFGSGTRLTVV.

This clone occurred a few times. The CDR3 bases are TGTGCCAGCAGTTACTCGGGACAAATGGGGAAAAACATTCAGTACTTC. This encodes CASSYSGQMGKNIQYF. The genes are TRBV6-5 and TRBJ2-4, with D maybe TRBD1 (6 bases). This CDR3 region has 16 residues. Trimming left V 0 bases short and J 4 bases short, with 13 bases between. Germline CDR1 is MNHEY and CDR2 is SVGAGI.

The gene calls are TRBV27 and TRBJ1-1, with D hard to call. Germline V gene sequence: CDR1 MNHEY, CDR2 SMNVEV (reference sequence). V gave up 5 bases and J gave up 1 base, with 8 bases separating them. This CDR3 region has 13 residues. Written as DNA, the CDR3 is TGTGCCAGCAGTGGCCGGGGGAACACTGAAGCTTTCTTT. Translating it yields CASSGRGNTEAFF.

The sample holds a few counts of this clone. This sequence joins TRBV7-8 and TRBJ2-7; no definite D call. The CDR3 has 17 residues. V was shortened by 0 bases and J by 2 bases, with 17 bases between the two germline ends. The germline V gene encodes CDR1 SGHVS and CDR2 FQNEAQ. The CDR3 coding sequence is TGTGCCAGCAGCTTAGCGTTCTCCGGGTTCTTGGCCTACGAGCAGTACTTC. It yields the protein CASSLAFSGFLAYEQYF.

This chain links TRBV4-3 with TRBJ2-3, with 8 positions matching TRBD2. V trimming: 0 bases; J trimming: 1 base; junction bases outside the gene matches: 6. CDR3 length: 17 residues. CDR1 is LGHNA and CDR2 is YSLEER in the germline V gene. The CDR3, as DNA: TGCGCCAGCAGCCAAGATCTGGTTAGCGGGGGCACAGATACGCAGTATTTT. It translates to CASSQDLVSGGTDTQYF.